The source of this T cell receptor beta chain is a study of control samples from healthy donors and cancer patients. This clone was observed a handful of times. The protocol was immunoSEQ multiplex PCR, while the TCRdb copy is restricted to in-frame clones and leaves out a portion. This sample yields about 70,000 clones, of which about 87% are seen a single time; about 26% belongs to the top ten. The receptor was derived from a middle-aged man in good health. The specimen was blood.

The CDR3 loop reads CASSLDITGEQFF. The CDR3, as DNA: TGTGCCAGCAGCTTAGATATAACTGGTGAGCAGTTCTTC. V gene TRBV11-3 combines with J gene TRBJ2-1, with D unresolved. CDR1 is SGHNT and CDR2 is YENEEA in the germline V gene. With 0 bases removed from V and 9 bases from J, the gap between germline ends came to 9 bases. The CDR3 is 13 residues long.